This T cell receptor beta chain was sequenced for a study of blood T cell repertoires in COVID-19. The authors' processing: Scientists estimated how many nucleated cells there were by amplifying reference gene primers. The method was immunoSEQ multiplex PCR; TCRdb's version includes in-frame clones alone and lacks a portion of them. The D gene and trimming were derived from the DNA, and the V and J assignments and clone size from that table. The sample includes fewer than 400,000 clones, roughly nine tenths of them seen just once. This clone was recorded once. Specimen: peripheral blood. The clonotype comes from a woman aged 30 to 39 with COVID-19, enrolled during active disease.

The CDR3 region is CASSLGGGYTGELFF. The CDR3 region has the DNA TGTGCCAGCAGCTTAGGAGGAGGGTACACCGGGGAGCTGTTTTTT. The genes are TRBV7-9 and TRBJ2-2, with D possibly TRBD2 on 6 matching bases. V dropped 1 base and J dropped 3 bases, with 9 bases sitting between them. CDR1 SEHNR and CDR2 FQNEAQ come from the germline V gene (reference sequence). The length of the CDR3 is 15 residues.